The 9 T cell receptor beta chains below come from one sample, sequenced in a study of blood T cell repertoires in COVID-19. Profiling relied on immunoSEQ multiplex PCR, and the TCRdb table lists in-frame clones only, not all of them. Of 250,000 or so clones listed, 91% were seen once; the top ten hold about 1.2%. Sequences were obtained from PBMCs or T cells enriched from blood (not recorded which). The receptors stem from a human donor in a cohort exposed to, infected with or recovered from COVID-19 (not recorded which). The donor label of this sample is uncertain.

The J gene is TRBJ1-1, the V gene TRBV6-5, with 8 positions matching TRBD1. The V gene's germline CDR1 is MNHEY and CDR2 SVGAGI. The CDR3 is made up of 14 amino acids. V was pared by 6 bases and J by 1 base, with 4 bases of the junction left unmatched. CDR3 DNA sequence: TGTGCCAGCAGCACAGGGGGAGGGAACACTGAAGCTTTCTTT. Amino acid sequence: CASSTGGGNTEAFF.

V and J are TRBV27 and TRBJ1-2; D perhaps matches TRBD1 (6 bases). Trimming pared 1 base from V and 0 bases from J, leaving 18 bases between. CDR1 and CDR2 from the germline V gene are MNHEY and SMNVEV (reference sequence). The CDR3 runs to 18 residues. The chain's CDR3 is CASSLFFRRQDSNYGYTF. CDR3 coding DNA: TGTGCCAGCAGTTTATTTTTCCGAAGACAGGACTCTAACTATGGCTACACCTTC.

The J gene is TRBJ1-2, the V gene TRBV18; TRBD1 aligns across 7 bases. V shed 3 bases and J 5 bases; nucleotides not matched to a gene: 6. The CDR3 runs 14 residues. CDR1 is KGHSH and CDR2 is LQKENI in the germline V gene. CDR3 protein: CASSPQGDQYGYTF. CDR3 DNA: TGTGCCAGCTCACCTCAGGGGGATCAGTATGGCTACACCTTC. Full variable domain (outside the CDR3, taken from reference TRBV18 and TRBJ1-2): NAGVMQNPRHLVRRRGQEARLRCSPMKGHSHVYWYRQLPEEGLKFMVYLQKENIIDESGMPKERFSAEFPKEGPSILRIQQVVRGDSAAYFCASSPQGDQYGYTFGSGTRLTVV.

This sequence joins TRBV6-5 and TRBJ2-7, with D tentatively TRBD2 (7 bases). CDR3 length equals 15 residues. The V and J ends lost 7 bases and 5 bases respectively, with 21 bases between them. CDR1 and CDR2 from the germline V gene are MNHEY and SVGAGI. CDR3 in amino acids: CASILRAGAYNEQYF. The CDR3 nucleotides are TGTGCCAGCATCCTGAGGGCGGGGGCATACAACGAGCAGTACTTC.

V gene TRBV4-1 combines with J gene TRBJ1-2, with unresolved D. This CDR3 is 15 amino acids long. Between the trimmed V and J ends, which lost 1 base and 6 bases, there was a span of 15 bases. Per the germline V gene, CDR1 is MGHRA and CDR2 is YSYEKL. CDR3 bases: TGCGCCAGCAGCCAAGCCGGACTAACAGTTGATGGCTACACCTTC. As protein: CASSQAGLTVDGYTF.

Worth noting for this clone: A junction end diverges from the germline sequence, so it may reflect a read error. The rearrangement joins TRBV18 to TRBJ2-7; TRBD1 agrees at 9 bases. Germline assignment: CDR1 KGHSH and CDR2 LQKENI. This CDR3 spans 15 amino acids. In DNA, the CDR3 is TGTGCCAGCTCAGCACCGGGACAGGGCACCTACGAGCAGTACTTC. It yields the protein CASSAPGQGTYEQYF.

In its sample, this clone was seen once. The chain employs TRBV19 and TRBJ1-1; the D gene is possibly TRBD1 (5 bases). The CDR3 covers 13 residues. Looked up from germline, CDR1 is LNHDA and CDR2 is SQIVND (reference sequence). V was shortened by 1 base and J by 4 bases, with 7 bases between the two germline ends. CDR3 coding DNA: TGTGCCAGTAGTATAGCTAGGGGCACTGAAGCTTTCTTT. Its protein product is CASSIARGTEAFF. Full variable domain (missing parts from reference TRBV19 and TRBJ1-1): DGGITQSPKYLFRKEGQNVTLSCEQNLNHDAMYWYRQDPGQGLRLIYYSQIVNDFQKGDIAEGYSVSREKKESFPLTVTSAQKNPTAFYLCASSIARGTEAFFGQGTRLTVV.

The J gene is TRBJ2-3, the V gene TRBV19; 7 bases are a match to TRBD2. This CDR3 contains 15 residues. Germline V gene data show CDR1 as LNHDA and CDR2 as SQIVND (reference sequence). With V trimmed by 1 base and J by 5 bases, 6 bases remained unmatched. The CDR3 region has the DNA TGTGCCAGTAGTATAGCGGGGCCTAGCGGAGATACGCAGTATTTT. It yields the protein CASSIAGPSGDTQYF.

V gene TRBV10-1 combines with J gene TRBJ1-1; the match to TRBD1 covers 12 bases. The CDR3 is 16 amino acids. Looked up from germline, CDR1 is WNHNN and CDR2 is SYGVQD (reference sequence). V lost 1 base to trimming and J lost 4 bases; unmatched junction nucleotides: 4. The CDR3 loop reads CASSEYRDRGLTEAFF. The CDR3 nucleotides read TGCGCCAGCAGTGAGTATCGGGACAGGGGGCTCACTGAAGCTTTCTTT.